This TCR beta chain was obtained from a study of beta chain features in type 1 diabetes. Broader study findings: Significant though moderate, a shortening of TCRB CDR3s appeared in all four CD4+ subsets of Type 1 diabetes patients.

Germline V gene lookup returns CDR1 LGHNA and CDR2 YSLEER. V was shortened by 2 bases and J by 2 bases, with 6 bases between the two germline ends. CDR3 length: 13 residues. Only one count was recorded for this clone. Its antigen is currently unknown. What was sequenced were expressed TCRB transcripts, since all of the isolated RNA had been reverse transcribed. Measured with immunoSEQ multiplex PCR; TCRdb has only the in-frame clones, and not every one. The profile shows hundreds of thousands of clones, 10% to 15% of them singletons. The rearrangement joins TRBV4-3 to TRBJ1-2; D is undetermined. Sequenced sample: naive CD4+ T cells from blood. The receptor was isolated from a woman aged 18-30 years with type 1 diabetes. In nucleotides, the CDR3 is TGCGCCAGCAGCCAATTCGGGAACTATGGCTACACCTTC. Encoded protein: CASSQFGNYGYTF.